This T cell receptor beta chain was profiled in a study of cytomegalovirus exposure and HLA in healthy donors (dated by TCRdb to the late 2010s). Broadly, across the study: An earlier analysis of under 600 of the donors reported about 250 Gb of sequence data and more than 90 million unique TCR beta sequences from 150 million to 200 million T cells. The study profiled the T cell repertoires of hundreds of subjects by immunosequencing and related them to cytomegalovirus serostatus. All discovery cohort repertoires had been generated on a single sequencing platform. Donor age, sex, ethnicity and CMV serostatus were compiled alongside the repertoire data. High-throughput TCR immunosequencing, statistical association of individual TCRs with disease status, and machine learning were combined to predict cytomegalovirus infection status. An earlier analysis of some 600 of the donors applied high-throughput TCR beta sequencing to assess whether each TCR beta V gene segment acted as functional or pseudogenic. An early release covering 550 to 700 HLA-typed donors comprised 250 to 350 gigabases of sequencing data and 85 million or so unique TCR sequences. Class I and class II HLA loci were covered by the typing at four-digit resolution. In a later analysis, previously published TCR beta repertoires from 670 or so donors were re-analyzed and high-resolution HLA genotyping was added so that TCR occurrence patterns could be studied. The number of typed donors differed by locus: about 620-630 for A, B, C, DRB1 and DQB1; 522 for DQA1; around 610 for DPA1; and approximately 450 for DPB1. Among the approximately 400 genotyped donors, around 81% belonged to the genetic ancestry cluster associated with self-reported Caucasian donors. A later genetic analysis took genome-wide SNP genotypes for about 60% of the roughly 670 donors and used that subset as a discovery cohort. Because of strong linkage in the cohort, five DR-DQ haplotypes were treated as single units for association and clustering. Rather than using new phenotypic data, the later analysis identified candidate immune exposures from TCR beta sequences and from how often those sequences occurred across donors. Among around 400 genotyped donors of the cohort, an average of 235,054 unique TCR beta nucleotide sequences were sequenced per donor, around a sixth of them non-productive. The study was designed to test whether signatures of past pathogen exposure could be identified by cataloging public T cell receptors. A separate validation cohort of over a hundred different subjects was used in addition to the approximately 670-subject first cohort. Broader findings and caveats from the paper: The earlier analysis of 587 of the donors excluded fewer than 20 rarely observed V segments, including chromosome 9 orphons, because counts were too low. In vitro tests confirmed that a few of the cytomegalovirus-associated TCR beta chains recognize cytomegalovirus antigens. The only immune exposure information available for the cohort was CMV serostatus. Specific HLA alleles were associated with around 18,000 TCR beta sequences at a false discovery rate of 0.05 in a later analysis. The classifier was reported to diagnose cytomegalovirus status with high specificity and sensitivity in both the original cohort and the validation cohort. Some IMGT-functional V segments, including TRBV6-2 and TRBV6-3, could not be distinguished by the 87-base-pair reads and were therefore excluded. A later analysis found that most CMV-associated TCR beta chains appeared HLA-restricted, with HLA associations seemingly driven largely by CMV exposure. A group of highly shared sequence variants was considered likely to be a technical artifact of the sequencing pipeline. Broadly in line with IMGT annotations, most TCR beta V segments showed up in productive rearrangements about 87% or about 30% of the time in an earlier analysis of approximately 600 of the donors. Only TCR beta chains were sequenced in this cohort, and the absence of alpha or paired-chain data limited detectable features. According to a later analysis, TCR association rates differed among HLA loci, with DRB1 alleles showing the most associated TCRs and HLA-C alleles showing the fewest. A further reported finding was that TCR beta sequences accurately predicted the HLA-A and HLA-B alleles for most subjects in the first cohort. According to the authors, the approach could potentially be generalized to other disease states and immunological phenotypes. Compared with equally common non-associated chains, HLA-associated TCR beta chains in a later analysis were more clonally expanded and had lower generation probabilities. The presence/absence analyses assumed that sequencing depth was roughly uniform across donors, and that assumption may not be true. A later genetic analysis reported fewer N-insertions in productive TCRs among donors in an Asian-associated ancestry cluster than the approximately 670-donor mean. According to a later analysis, parvovirus B19, influenza, CMV and Epstein-Barr virus appeared linked to several top co-occurrence clusters. Correlated functional status among segregating V segments might reflect linkage disequilibrium, but an unknown experimental factor could not be ruled out. When HLA alleles, especially DR and DQ, strongly co-occurred, attributing TCR associations to individual alleles was difficult. In the study, approximately 150 TCR beta chains were listed as associated with cytomegalovirus. V-gene and J-gene trimming of TCR beta chains was associated with a missense DCLRE1C variant in a later genetic analysis, and the association was replicated in an independent cohort. Because HLA typing was missing for some donors at each locus, association tests included only the typed subset. While some public TCRs were present in many individuals, most TCR sequences turned up only very rarely across donors.

The method behind the library was the immunoSEQ multiplex PCR assay. The multiplex PCR relied on a mix of 60 forward primers for TCR Vbeta segments and 13 reverse primers for TCR Jbeta segments. A multiplex PCR assay on genomic DNA amplified the CDR3 region of rearranged TCR beta genes. On the Illumina HiSeq System, the amplified TCR beta libraries were sequenced as 87-base-pair reads. On the authors' methods: In a later analysis, 77 million or so unique TCR beta chains were counted across the roughly 700 repertoires, and approximately 11 million of these chains were shared by at least two donors. To remove PCR and sequencing errors, raw reads were error-corrected and collapsed into unique sequences using a nearest-neighbor algorithm that merged closely related sequences. CDR3 sequences were aligned to IMGT reference sequences to assign V, D and J gene segments. For a sequence to be retained, a match of at least six nucleotides to both a V gene segment and a J gene segment was required. Rearrangements were classified as productive when the CDR3 lacked stop codons and remained in frame with V and J, and all other rearrangements were classified as non-productive. CDR3 was defined by IMGT convention, running from the second conserved V-encoded cysteine to the conserved J-encoded phenylalanine. In an earlier analysis of 500 to 650 of the donors, sequences lacking an unambiguous match to a single V gene segment were excluded. In an earlier analysis of more than 500 of the donors, a V segment was called functional when productive rearrangements were above 56.7%, and segregating when the standard deviation between donors exceeded 5%. To diagnose cytomegalovirus status from the catalog of TCR beta chain sequences, a statistical classification framework was built. In a later analysis, V and J genes were assigned by comparing TCR nucleotide sequences against IMGT/GENE-DB human TR gene sequences. A later analysis assigned CDR3 sequences and most-parsimonious VDJ recombination scenarios with the TCRdist pipeline. In a later analysis, every TCR beta chain was defined by the combination of its CDR3 amino acid sequence and its V-gene family, and reads without a unique V-gene family were dropped. A later analysis removed 592 highly shared, low-generation-probability nucleotide sequences to deal with suspected cross-contamination and a sequencing artifact. A later analysis calculated a clonal expansion index for each public chain from normalized within-repertoire ranks of inferred template counts. In a later analysis, generation probabilities were computed using a VDJ recombination model fitted to out-of-frame rearrangements, and the results were checked against IGoR. In a later analysis, hypergeometric tests were used to score TCR-TCR, TCR-HLA and TCR-CMV co-occurrence, with a repertoire-size bias correction applied to TCR pairs. To estimate false discovery rates, a later analysis permuted the HLA or CMV assignments 20 times. In a later analysis, co-occurring TCRs were grouped with DBSCAN, and TCRdist sequence similarity was added when clustering was performed within HLA-allele-positive subsets. For co-occurrence clustering, repertoires with fewer than 30,000 or more than 120,000 public chains were excluded, along with five repertoires with anomalous nucleotide sharing. Here the immuneACCESS table is served through TCRdb, limited to in-frame sequences with V and J called. Missing clones are a known gap in these copies; in checked studies unresolved V genes cover under half, and the rest lacks a known reason. Clone size and V and J calls were adopted from that table, with D and trimming inferred from the DNA. This sample comprises 99,000 or so clones, 65% to 80% of them detected only once. In total, the top ten clones hold about 5.3% of the sample.

V is trimmed back by 6 bases and J by 5 bases, and the junction contains 8 bases that no gene match accounts for. The CDR3 measures 14 amino acids from cysteine to phenylalanine. The retained sequence is limited to the CDR3, 42 bases, with the frame set at the first base. CDR1 WSHSY and CDR2 SAAADI are derived from the germline V gene. The cohort comprised some 730 healthy bone marrow donors. All cohort members were sampled while nominally healthy, although unrecorded immune exposures were likely present. The donor was CMV seronegative and was included in the group of hundreds of seronegative cohort members. Each donor provided a peripheral blood sample, and peripheral blood mononuclear cells were used for TCR beta sequencing. Genomic DNA was extracted from the blood cell samples with the Qiagen DNeasy Blood Extraction Kit. About this clone: Its antigen is not yet known. No much larger clone is present one base from it, and per-base qualities are unavailable.

Sequenced input: PBMCs. The receptor chain draws on TRBV10-2 and TRBJ2-5; 8 nucleotides in the junction match TRBD2. The sequence was collected from a male donor in good health and CMV-seronegative. CDR3 loop: CASSDISGTETQYF. The nucleotide sequence is TGCGCCAGCAGCGACATTAGCGGGACGGAGACCCAGTACTTC.